This TCR beta chain was sequenced for a study of technical replicates of blood from a few donors. CDR1 is GTSNPN and CDR2 is SVGIG in the germline V gene (reference sequence). There are 13 residues in the CDR3. With V trimmed by 2 bases and J by 2 bases, 3 bases remained unmatched. The method was immunoSEQ multiplex PCR; TCRdb's version includes in-frame clones alone and lacks a portion of them. The sample gives about 98,000 clones, around 95% of which show up once; 0.23% is in the top ten. V usage is TRBV30 and J usage is TRBJ2-7, with 7 bases lining up with TRBD1. Sequencing was carried out using T cells isolated from PBMCs. This TCR derives from a human donor in good health. CDR3 region: CAWSRGQAYEQYF. The CDR3 DNA reads TGTGCCTGGAGTCGAGGACAGGCCTACGAGCAGTACTTC.